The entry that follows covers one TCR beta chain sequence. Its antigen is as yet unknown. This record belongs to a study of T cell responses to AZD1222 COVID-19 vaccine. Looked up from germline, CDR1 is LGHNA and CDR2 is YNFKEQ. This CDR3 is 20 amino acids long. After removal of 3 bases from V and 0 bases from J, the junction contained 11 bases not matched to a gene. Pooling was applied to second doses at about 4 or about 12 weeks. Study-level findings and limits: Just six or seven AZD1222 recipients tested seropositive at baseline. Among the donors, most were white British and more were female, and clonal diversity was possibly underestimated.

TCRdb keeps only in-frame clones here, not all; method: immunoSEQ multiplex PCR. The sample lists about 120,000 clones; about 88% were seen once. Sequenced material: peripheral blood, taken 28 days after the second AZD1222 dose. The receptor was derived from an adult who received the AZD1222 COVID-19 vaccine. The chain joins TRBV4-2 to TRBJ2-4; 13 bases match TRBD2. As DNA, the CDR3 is TGTGCCAGCAGCCAGGGAACTAGCGGGGGGGCCGACGGAGCCAAAAACATTCAGTACTTC. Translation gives CASSQGTSGGADGAKNIQYF.